These T cell receptor beta chains were read from a single sample in a study of control samples from healthy donors and cancer patients. The protocol was immunoSEQ multiplex PCR, while the TCRdb copy is restricted to in-frame clones and leaves out a portion. The data show more than 95,000 clones, about 92% seen once. Sequenced sample: blood. Source of these receptors: a man aged 18 to 29 in good health. The CDR3 runs from the conserved cysteine through the conserved F or W. Each record gives: CDR3 DNA, CDR3 protein, clone size, J gene, V gene, D gene. A D gene is named only where the DNA matches it firmly. Some rows mark clone size as missing; the rest say once, few, many or name a class of expanded clone.

CDR3 DNA: TGTGCCAGCAGCTCAGTTCAGGGATGGAGAAACACCATATATTTT
CDR3 protein: CASSSVQGWRNTIYF
clone size: -
J gene: TRBJ1-3
V gene: TRBV11-2
D gene: -

CDR3 DNA: TGTGCCTGGCGGGACAGGGACTACGAGCAGTACTTC
CDR3 protein: CAWRDRDYEQYF
clone size: -
J gene: TRBJ2-7
V gene: TRBV30
D gene: TRBD1

CDR3 DNA: TGTGCCAGCAGCAGAATAGCGGGGGGCTCCTACGAGCAGTACTTC
CDR3 protein: CASSRIAGGSYEQYF
clone size: -
J gene: TRBJ2-7
V gene: TRBV5-5
D gene: TRBD2

CDR3 DNA: TGTGCCAGCAGCCTGACAGGGGGCAAGGGCTATGGCTACACCTTC
CDR3 protein: CASSLTGGKGYGYTF
clone size: -
J gene: TRBJ1-2
V gene: TRBV7-9
D gene: TRBD1

CDR3 DNA: TGCGCCAGCAGCAAGGACGGCTCTATCCTGTATGGCTACACCTTC
CDR3 protein: CASSKDGSILYGYTF
clone size: -
J gene: TRBJ1-2
V gene: TRBV5-1
D gene: -

CDR3 DNA: TGTGCCTGGGCACAGGGGGCGCGTGAGACCCAGTACTTC
CDR3 protein: CAWAQGARETQYF
clone size: -
J gene: TRBJ2-5
V gene: TRBV30
D gene: TRBD1

CDR3 DNA: TGTGCCAGTTCTGACCGGACTAGCGGGGTAAATGAGCAGTTCTTC
CDR3 protein: CASSDRTSGVNEQFF
clone size: -
J gene: TRBJ2-1
V gene: TRBV19
D gene: TRBD2

CDR3 DNA: TGTGCCTGGGGAAATGGCTACACCTTC
CDR3 protein: CAWGNGYTF
clone size: -
J gene: TRBJ1-2
V gene: TRBV30
D gene: -

CDR3 DNA: TGTGCCAGCAGCTCGTTGGTAGGGGACGAGCAGTACTTC
CDR3 protein: CASSSLVGDEQYF
clone size: -
J gene: TRBJ2-7
V gene: TRBV7-6
D gene: -

CDR3 DNA: TGTGCCAGCAGCTCGGGCCGGAACACTGAAGCTTTCTTT
CDR3 protein: CASSSGRNTEAFF
clone size: -
J gene: TRBJ1-1
V gene: TRBV7-8
D gene: -

CDR3 DNA: TGTGCCAGCAGTTTAGTCCGCGGGAACACTGAAGCTTTCTTT
CDR3 protein: CASSLVRGNTEAFF
clone size: -
J gene: TRBJ1-1
V gene: TRBV28
D gene: -

CDR3 DNA: TGTGTCCGGACTCACGTCAGGTGGCGGGAGGGTAGCGAGCAGTACTTC
CDR3 protein: CVRTHVRWREGSEQYF
clone size: -
J gene: TRBJ2-7
V gene: TRBV27
D gene: TRBD2

CDR3 DNA: TGTGCCAGTAGCAACGTCCGAACGGACATTTCAAGGAAACTGTTTTTT
CDR3 protein: CASSNVRTDISRKLFF
clone size: -
J gene: TRBJ1-4
V gene: TRBV19
D gene: -

CDR3 DNA: TGCAGTGCTAGTGGGGGGGTGGCTAGCAATCAGCCCCAGCATTTT
CDR3 protein: CSASGGVASNQPQHF
clone size: -
J gene: TRBJ1-5
V gene: TRBV20-1
D gene: -

CDR3 DNA: TGTGCCAGCAGTGAAGGGACAGGGGCCACAGCTAACTATGGCTACACCTTC
CDR3 protein: CASSEGTGATANYGYTF
clone size: -
J gene: TRBJ1-2
V gene: TRBV2
D gene: TRBD1

CDR3 DNA: TGTGCCAGCAGATACAGGGATAGCAATAATTCACCCCTCCACTTT
CDR3 protein: CASRYRDSNNSPLHF
clone size: once
J gene: TRBJ1-6
V gene: TRBV2
D gene: -

CDR3 DNA: TGTGCCAGCAGCGTCGGAGGCTTGGGAGATACGCAGTATTTT
CDR3 protein: CASSVGGLGDTQYF
clone size: -
J gene: TRBJ2-3
V gene: TRBV7-3
D gene: -

CDR3 DNA: TGTGCCAGCAGCCAAGACACCTACAATGAGCAGTTCTTC
CDR3 protein: CASSQDTYNEQFF
clone size: -
J gene: TRBJ2-1
V gene: TRBV4-2
D gene: -

CDR3 DNA: TGTGCCAGTAGCCCGGGACAGGGGGCGTTTGAGGACTATGGCTACACCTTC
CDR3 protein: CASSPGQGAFEDYGYTF
clone size: -
J gene: TRBJ1-2
V gene: TRBV19
D gene: TRBD1

CDR3 DNA: TGTGCCAGCAGTCCGCAGGCCGGTAGCGGGTTTAAGGGCGAGCAGTACTTC
CDR3 protein: CASSPQAGSGFKGEQYF
clone size: -
J gene: TRBJ2-7
V gene: TRBV27
D gene: TRBD2

CDR3 DNA: TGTGCCAGCAGTTTAAGTGTGTGGGAAACTAATGAAAAACTGTTTTTT
CDR3 protein: CASSLSVWETNEKLFF
clone size: -
J gene: TRBJ1-4
V gene: TRBV27
D gene: -

CDR3 DNA: TGTGCCTGGAGTGTAGGGACCCTAACTAGGGGAGCTTTCTTT
CDR3 protein: CAWSVGTLTRGAFF
clone size: -
J gene: TRBJ1-1
V gene: TRBV30
D gene: -

CDR3 DNA: TGTGCCAGCAGCGCGGGACTAGCGGGAATGAATGAGCAGTTCTTC
CDR3 protein: CASSAGLAGMNEQFF
clone size: -
J gene: TRBJ2-1
V gene: TRBV9
D gene: TRBD2

CDR3 DNA: TGTGCCAGCAGCCCCCGGGGGCCGGAGACCCAGTACTTC
CDR3 protein: CASSPRGPETQYF
clone size: few
J gene: TRBJ2-5
V gene: TRBV7-9
D gene: -

CDR3 DNA: TGTGCCAGCAGCGTCGGGACAGACTCTGGAAACACCATATATTTT
CDR3 protein: CASSVGTDSGNTIYF
clone size: -
J gene: TRBJ1-3
V gene: TRBV9
D gene: TRBD1

CDR3 DNA: TGCGCCAGCAGCTTGGGGGTCAGCTCCTACGAGCAGTACTTC
CDR3 protein: CASSLGVSSYEQYF
clone size: -
J gene: TRBJ2-7
V gene: TRBV5-1
D gene: -

CDR3 DNA: TGCGCCAGCAGCCAAGACAGGAGGTATGGCTACACCTTC
CDR3 protein: CASSQDRRYGYTF
clone size: -
J gene: TRBJ1-2
V gene: TRBV4-1
D gene: -

CDR3 DNA: TGTGCCAGCAGTCGTACCCAGCGAAGAGGTGAGCAGTTCTTC
CDR3 protein: CASSRTQRRGEQFF
clone size: -
J gene: TRBJ2-1
V gene: TRBV27
D gene: -

CDR3 DNA: TGTGCCAGCAGCTTAGGCCTAGGGACAGGGGACGGCTATGGCTACACCTTC
CDR3 protein: CASSLGLGTGDGYGYTF
clone size: -
J gene: TRBJ1-2
V gene: TRBV13
D gene: TRBD1

CDR3 DNA: TGTGCCAGCAGCCCTGCTGGGACAGCGGTCTATGGCTACACCTTC
CDR3 protein: CASSPAGTAVYGYTF
clone size: once
J gene: TRBJ1-2
V gene: TRBV9
D gene: TRBD1

CDR3 DNA: TGTGCCAGCAGTCCAGCGGGGACAAAAGACTATGGCTACACCTTC
CDR3 protein: CASSPAGTKDYGYTF
clone size: -
J gene: TRBJ1-2
V gene: TRBV27
D gene: -

CDR3 DNA: TGTGCCAGCAGTTCTTTCCGACAGGGCATCTCGAGCAATCAGCCCCAGCATTTT
CDR3 protein: CASSSFRQGISSNQPQHF
clone size: -
J gene: TRBJ1-5
V gene: TRBV6-2/TRBV6-3
D gene: TRBD1

CDR3 DNA: TGTGCCAGCACCCTGGACCTGGAAAACACCATATATTTT
CDR3 protein: CASTLDLENTIYF
clone size: -
J gene: TRBJ1-3
V gene: TRBV25-1
D gene: -

CDR3 DNA: TGTGCCAGCAGTGTATCTGAGCTGGATGAGCAGTTCTTC
CDR3 protein: CASSVSELDEQFF
clone size: once
J gene: TRBJ2-1
V gene: TRBV27
D gene: -

CDR3 DNA: TGTGCCAGCAGCTTTTCCCTCCAGCTTGAAGCTTTCTTT
CDR3 protein: CASSFSLQLEAFF
clone size: -
J gene: TRBJ1-1
V gene: TRBV7-9
D gene: -

CDR3 DNA: TGTGCCAGCAGCCAGGGACAGGGCACTGAAGCTTTCTTT
CDR3 protein: CASSQGQGTEAFF
clone size: once
J gene: TRBJ1-1
V gene: TRBV11-2
D gene: TRBD1

CDR3 DNA: TGTGCCAGCAGCGCCAGGGACCGGAGCTCCTACGAGCAGTACTTC
CDR3 protein: CASSARDRSSYEQYF
clone size: once
J gene: TRBJ2-7
V gene: TRBV9
D gene: -

CDR3 DNA: TGTGCCAGCAGCCCTGGGGGCGCGTGGGCTTTCTTT
CDR3 protein: CASSPGGAWAFF
clone size: -
J gene: TRBJ1-1
V gene: TRBV5-5
D gene: -

CDR3 DNA: TGTGCCAGCAGTGAAGGCAGCTATGGCTACACCTTC
CDR3 protein: CASSEGSYGYTF
clone size: -
J gene: TRBJ1-2
V gene: TRBV6-1
D gene: -

CDR3 DNA: TGTGCCAGCAGCGCCGGACAGGGTGCAGGTGGCTACACCTTC
CDR3 protein: CASSAGQGAGGYTF
clone size: few
J gene: TRBJ1-2
V gene: TRBV3-1/TRBV3-2
D gene: TRBD1

CDR3 DNA: TGTGCCAGCAGTTACTCCCCGGGGTATGGCTACACCTTC
CDR3 protein: CASSYSPGYGYTF
clone size: -
J gene: TRBJ1-2
V gene: TRBV6-5
D gene: -

CDR3 DNA: TGTGCCAGTACCGGGACAGGGAGTTCCTACGAGCAGTACTTC
CDR3 protein: CASTGTGSSYEQYF
clone size: -
J gene: TRBJ2-7
V gene: TRBV19
D gene: TRBD1